This paragraph reports one T cell receptor beta chain. This clone showed up just a few times. Its cognate antigen has yet to be identified. Base qualities are not recorded, but no much larger clone differs from it by a single base. A single peripheral blood draw of about 116 mL on average was collected from each donor into heparinised tubes. Naive, central memory, regulatory and stem cell-like memory CD4+ T cells were sorted on a BD FACSAria II using a panel including CD45RO, CCR7, CD25, CD127, CD95 and CD27. All sorted populations exceeded 95% purity. PBMCs were separated immediately by Lymphoprep density gradient centrifugation and were stained directly, without being cultured. So that batch effects would be minimized, each experiment stained and sorted samples in pairs, pairing one healthy donor with one patient. Measured from the cysteine to the phenylalanine, the CDR3 is 14 residues long. The sequence is cut down to CDR3 DNA, 42 bases in frame from base 1. CDR1 and CDR2 are read off the germline V gene as SGHRS and YFSETQ. Trimming accounts for 4 bases at V and 8 bases at J, while the number of junction bases matched to no gene is 10.

This entry is derived from a study of beta chain features in type 1 diabetes (dated by TCRdb to the late 2010s). Regarding the research as a whole: Mean age, gender distribution, total cell number and subset yield did not differ between patients and healthy donors. Across all samples, some 100,000,000 sorted cells were examined, and cell number per subset correlated strongly with RNA yield. The study compared TCRB repertoires of sorted circulating CD4+ T cell subsets between recently diagnosed type 1 diabetes patients and matched healthy donors. Naive and central memory subsets were obtained from all 30 or so donors, but regulatory and stem cell-like memory subsets were isolated from only 8 patients and roughly 8 healthy donors. What the work shows at the level of the full study, not this receptor alone: In all four CD4+ subsets, TCRB CDR3 length was moderately but significantly shorter in type 1 diabetes patients. Because cDNA was sequenced instead of genomic DNA, activated cells with high expression could be over-represented, although the groups did not differ in activation or CD3 levels. Only small numbers of individuals were included in the HLA sub-analyses, which left unresolved whether HLA type had any influence on TCRB rearrangement. Shorter templates might have been favored by PCR, but patient and control samples were amplified and corrected together, so both groups would have been affected equally by any skew. The naive, central memory and regulatory TCRB repertoires appeared to resemble one another more closely among patients than among healthy donors. At VDJ recombination sites, type 1 diabetes patients had fewer insertions and more deleted nucleotides, which implies abnormalities in thymic rearrangement.

All of the isolated RNA was reverse transcribed with the High Capacity cDNA Reverse Transcription Kit, so expressed TCRB transcripts were sequenced. Deep immunoSEQ sequencing was applied to naive, central memory and regulatory T cell samples, giving an average of roughly 3.6 million total reads per sample. After sorted cells were lysed in RLT buffer, RNA was extracted with DNase-treated RNeasy Micro or Mini kits, with the choice depending on cell number. Each cell subset was processed separately to prevent cross-contamination, with patient and healthy donor samples processed together. Using the immunoSEQ multiplex PCR, TCRB sequences were amplified from cDNA into 87-bp fragments spanning the CDR3 region. The amplicons were sequenced using the Illumina HiSeq platform. From the authors' description of their analysis: PCR bias was corrected computationally using synthetic template baselines, and reads within Hamming distance 2 were collapsed, with unmergeable singletons discarded. Reads were aligned against IMGT so that V, D and J genes, CDR3 length and insertions or deletions at six rearrangement sites could be assigned. Within each subset, clonotype counts were normalized to the number of sorted cells before true diversity and Gini coefficients were calculated with the tcR R package. The overlap coefficient, calculated on TCRB nucleotide sequences, was used to measure repertoire sharing. As a proxy for the pre-selection repertoire, out-of-frame TCRB sequences from naive cells were analyzed. In TCRdb, the immuneACCESS table is reduced to in-frame sequences with V and J assigned. These tables do not hold every clone; where another copy was compared, an unresolved V gene accounts for under half, and the others remain unexplained. V, J and clone size reflect that table, while D and trimming were determined from the DNA. The sample table contains hundreds of thousands of clones; only one count was recorded for around 15% of them. Jointly, the top ten make up 0.022% of the sample.

Material: naive CD4+ T cells from blood. Sample cell subset or site, as interpreted from the label and publication: true naive CD4+ T cells. The rearranged segments are TRBV5-1 and TRBJ1-1; 8 bases in between match TRBD1. This sequence was found in a man between 18 and 29 years old with type 1 diabetes. The CDR3 region reads CASSKGQAISEAFF. In nucleotides, the sequence is TGCGCCAGCAGCAAGGGACAGGCGATAAGCGAAGCTTTCTTT.